The following is a TCR beta chain sequence with its context. The germline V gene encodes CDR1 GTSNPN and CDR2 SVGIG (reference sequence). The CDR3 is 12 residues long. Trimming removed 0 bases from V and 9 bases from J, with 12 bases in between. The data were obtained in a study of PD-L1 blockade in urothelial cancer. The protocol was immunoSEQ multiplex PCR, while the TCRdb copy is restricted to in-frame clones and leaves out a portion. Seen here are about 43,000 clones, roughly 88% observed once, and the top ten hold almost 4%. This sequence was found in a man older than 75 with urothelial cancer. The chain combines TRBV30 with TRBJ2-7, with D possibly TRBD2 on 6 matching bases. Sequenced material: PBMCs, taken around atezolizumab (anti-PD-L1) treatment. In DNA, the CDR3 is TGTGCCTGGAGTGTAGGAGGGCAGGGGCAGTACTTC. Amino acids: CAWSVGGQGQYF.